The sequence of this T cell receptor (beta chain) was determined in a study of shared T cell receptors in the human thymus. The V end was cut by 5 bases, the J end by 6 bases, with 19 bases between. The CDR3 totals 14 residues. CDR1 and CDR2 from the germline V gene are SQVTM and ANQGSEA. The assay was immunoSEQ multiplex PCR, and TCRdb's table has in-frame clones only and misses some. The sample includes approximately 760,000 clones, approximately 83% of them seen just once. A further study also used this sample, focusing on human thymus T cells. As reported in that work: Among the donors, all were healthy Finnish infants having corrective surgery for congenital heart defects. Corrective heart surgery yielded resections, and these provided the thymus tissue. An apparent bias in V and J gene usage was seen in thymic and blood repertoires. Highly overlapping thymic repertoires in unrelated individuals were reported by related research.

Sequencing was performed on thymocytes. The receptor's source is a girl less than two years old with a congenital heart defect. The chain has TRBV29-1 and TRBJ1-1; a weak D match, TRBD1 (5 bases). The CDR3 protein is CSVRPNRGRPEAFF. The CDR3 DNA sequence: TGCAGCGTTAGACCCAACCGGGGGAGGCCTGAAGCTTTCTTT.